This record looks at one T cell receptor (beta chain) sequence and its context. What it binds is unknown. Clones were sequenced by immunoSEQ multiplex PCR, and TCRdb holds only the in-frame ones, with some missing. Among some 63,000 clones listed, nearly 90% were seen once. This specimen belongs to a study of T cell responses to AZD1222 COVID-19 vaccine. Study-wide results and limits: Along spike, vaccine-associated CD4 TCRs were found throughout, with dominance at 160-218 and 743-854.

The receptor comes from an adult who received the AZD1222 COVID-19 vaccine. The sequencing here drew on peripheral blood, taken 28 days after the second AZD1222 dose.

The CDR3 coding sequence is TGTGCCATCAGTGTAAGGGGACTAGCGGGGAACACCGGGGAGCTGTTTTTT. Translated: CAISVRGLAGNTGELFF. The V gene is TRBV10-3, the J gene TRBJ2-2; 12 bases align to TRBD2. After removal of 4 bases from V and 1 base from J, the junction contained 4 bases not matched to a gene. Germline CDR1 reads ENHRY; CDR2 reads SYGVKD. The length of the CDR3 is 17 residues.